These T cell receptor beta chains were read from a single sample in a study of T cell responses to AZD1222 COVID-19 vaccine. Clones were read by immunoSEQ multiplex PCR, and TCRdb kept only the in-frame ones, dropping some. The top ten hold over 8.5% of the sample, which has 120,000 or so clones, about 89% seen once. This specimen was peripheral blood, taken on day 0 of MenACWY control vaccination. Receptor source: an adult in good health. CDR3s include the opening cysteine and the closing phenylalanine or tryptophan. The D gene is left open where the match is weak. Clone size is given for some rows only: seen once, a few or many times, or a class if the clone is expanded.

V	D	J	size	CDR3	DNA
TRBV11-3	NA	TRBJ1-1	NA	CASSSARGNTEAFF	TGTGCCAGCAGCTCGGCCAGGGGGAACACTGAAGCTTTCTTT
TRBV11-2	NA	TRBJ1-1	NA	CASSPWGSTANTEAFF	TGTGCCAGCAGCCCTTGGGGATCCACAGCTAACACTGAAGCTTTCTTT
TRBV3-1/TRBV3-2	NA	TRBJ2-1	once	CASSQPRTGSSYNEQFF	TGTGCCAGCAGCCAGCCAAGGACGGGGAGCTCCTACAATGAGCAGTTCTTC
TRBV5-1	NA	TRBJ2-3	NA	CASSLALSLGKDTQYF	TGCGCCAGCAGCTTGGCGTTAAGTTTGGGGAAAGATACGCAGTATTTT
TRBV2	TRBD1	TRBJ1-2	NA	CASSEYLQGANYGYTF	TGTGCCAGCAGTGAATATCTCCAGGGGGCTAACTATGGCTACACCTTC
TRBV7-9	TRBD2	TRBJ2-1	NA	CASSSPMAGEKNEQFF	TGTGCCAGCAGCTCCCCTATGGCGGGAGAAAAAAATGAGCAGTTCTTC
TRBV7-8	TRBD1	TRBJ2-7	NA	CASRSDRGGYEQYF	TGTGCCAGCAGGAGCGACAGGGGGGGCTACGAGCAGTACTTC
TRBV21-1	NA	TRBJ2-5	NA	CASSIRLADIQETQYF	TGTGCCAGCAGCATTCGACTAGCGGATATACAAGAGACCCAGTACTTC
TRBV3-1/TRBV3-2	NA	TRBJ1-2	NA	CASSQAPGARRGYTF	TGTGCCAGCAGCCAGGCCCCGGGAGCGAGACGTGGCTACACCTTC
TRBV27	TRBD1	TRBJ1-1	NA	CASSLARDRETEAFF	TGTGCCAGCAGTTTAGCGAGGGACAGGGAAACTGAAGCTTTCTTT
TRBV10-3	TRBD1	TRBJ1-6	NA	CAISDSGGNSPLHF	TGTGCCATCAGTGATTCAGGGGGCAATTCACCCCTCCACTTT
TRBV10-3	TRBD1	TRBJ1-1	NA	CAISEIQGATEAFF	TGTGCCATCAGTGAGATACAGGGGGCCACTGAAGCTTTCTTT
TRBV27	NA	TRBJ1-5	NA	CASALLINQPQHF	TGTGCCAGCGCTCTTCTTATTAATCAGCCCCAGCATTTT
TRBV11-1	TRBD2	TRBJ2-7	NA	CASSFEGGRTSEQYF	TGTGCCAGCAGCTTTGAGGGCGGGAGGACATCCGAGCAGTACTTC
TRBV9	NA	TRBJ2-5	NA	CASSVAGIGETQYF	TGTGCCAGCAGCGTAGCGGGGATAGGGGAGACCCAGTACTTC
TRBV27	NA	TRBJ1-1	NA	CASSLLGQGNMNTEAFF	TGTGCCAGCAGTTTATTAGGGCAGGGGAACATGAACACTGAAGCTTTCTTT
TRBV9	NA	TRBJ1-3	NA	CASSVGGNSGNTIYF	TGTGCCAGCAGCGTAGGAGGTAATTCTGGAAACACCATATATTTT
TRBV6-5	TRBD2	TRBJ2-1	NA	CASTRLAGVGGEQFF	TGTGCCAGCACCCGACTAGCGGGAGTGGGAGGTGAGCAGTTCTTC
TRBV5-6	NA	TRBJ2-3	NA	CASNRDNTDTQYF	TGTGCCAGCAATCGGGACAACACAGATACGCAGTATTTT
TRBV7-2	NA	TRBJ2-7	once	CASSFESSYEQYF	TGTGCCAGCAGTTTCGAAAGCTCCTACGAGCAGTACTTC
TRBV3-1/TRBV3-2	NA	TRBJ1-2	NA	CASSQVNGGYTF	TGTGCCAGCAGCCAAGTGAATGGGGGCTACACCTTC
TRBV19	TRBD1	TRBJ2-1	NA	CASSIRDRAYNEQFF	TGTGCCAGTAGTATCCGGGACAGAGCCTACAATGAGCAGTTCTTC
TRBV23-1	TRBD1	TRBJ2-3	NA	CASSHPSDRVDTDTQYF	TGCGCCAGCAGTCACCCCTCGGACAGGGTGGACACAGATACGCAGTATTTT
TRBV6-5	TRBD2	TRBJ2-7	NA	CASVSGSYEQYF	TGTGCCAGCGTCAGCGGGAGTTACGAGCAGTACTTC
TRBV5-5	TRBD2	TRBJ2-7	NA	CASSFGLAGGVPYEQYF	TGTGCCAGCAGCTTTGGACTAGCGGGAGGCGTCCCCTACGAGCAGTACTTC
TRBV9	NA	TRBJ2-4	NA	CASSVGAGARFIQYF	TGTGCCAGCAGCGTAGGGGCAGGGGCCCGATTCATTCAGTACTTC
TRBV5-6	TRBD1	TRBJ1-2	once	CASSPPDRVYGYTF	TGTGCCAGCAGCCCCCCCGACAGGGTCTATGGCTACACCTTC
TRBV6-1	TRBD2	TRBJ2-4	NA	CASSDLSGRKNIQYF	TGTGCCAGCAGTGACCTTAGCGGGAGGAAAAACATTCAGTACTTC
TRBV3-1/TRBV3-2	NA	TRBJ1-2	NA	CASSQEGVMSYTF	TGTGCCAGCAGCCAAGAGGGGGTAATGAGCTACACCTTC